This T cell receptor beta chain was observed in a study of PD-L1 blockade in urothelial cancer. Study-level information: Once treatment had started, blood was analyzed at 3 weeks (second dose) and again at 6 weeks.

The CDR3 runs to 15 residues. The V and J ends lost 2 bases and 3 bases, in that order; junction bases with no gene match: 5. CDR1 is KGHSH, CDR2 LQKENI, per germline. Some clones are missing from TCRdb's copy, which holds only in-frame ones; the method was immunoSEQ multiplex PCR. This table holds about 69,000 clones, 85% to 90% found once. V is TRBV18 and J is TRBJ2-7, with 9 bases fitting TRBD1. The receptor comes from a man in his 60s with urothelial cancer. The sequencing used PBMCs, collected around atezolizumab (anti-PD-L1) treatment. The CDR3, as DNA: TGTGCCAGCTCACCAGGGACAGGGATGAGCTACGAGCAGTACTTC. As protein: CASSPGTGMSYEQYF.